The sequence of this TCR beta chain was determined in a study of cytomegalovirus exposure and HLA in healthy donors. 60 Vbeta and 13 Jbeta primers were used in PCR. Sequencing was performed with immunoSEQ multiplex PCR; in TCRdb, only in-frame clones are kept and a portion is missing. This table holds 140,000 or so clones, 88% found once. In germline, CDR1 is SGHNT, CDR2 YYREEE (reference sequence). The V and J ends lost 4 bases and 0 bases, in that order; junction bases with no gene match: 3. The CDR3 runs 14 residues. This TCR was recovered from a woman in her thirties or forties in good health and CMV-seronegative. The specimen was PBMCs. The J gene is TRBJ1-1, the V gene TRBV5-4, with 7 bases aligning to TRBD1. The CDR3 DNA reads TGTGCCAGCAGCAGGGGACAGATGAACACTGAAGCTTTCTTT. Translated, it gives CASSRGQMNTEAFF. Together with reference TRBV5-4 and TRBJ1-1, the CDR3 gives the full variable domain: ETGVTQSPTHLIKTRGQQVTLRCSSQSGHNTVSWYQQALGQGPQFIFQYYREEENGRGNFPPRFSGLQFPNYSSELNVNALELDDSALYLCASSRGQMNTEAFFGQGTRLTVV.